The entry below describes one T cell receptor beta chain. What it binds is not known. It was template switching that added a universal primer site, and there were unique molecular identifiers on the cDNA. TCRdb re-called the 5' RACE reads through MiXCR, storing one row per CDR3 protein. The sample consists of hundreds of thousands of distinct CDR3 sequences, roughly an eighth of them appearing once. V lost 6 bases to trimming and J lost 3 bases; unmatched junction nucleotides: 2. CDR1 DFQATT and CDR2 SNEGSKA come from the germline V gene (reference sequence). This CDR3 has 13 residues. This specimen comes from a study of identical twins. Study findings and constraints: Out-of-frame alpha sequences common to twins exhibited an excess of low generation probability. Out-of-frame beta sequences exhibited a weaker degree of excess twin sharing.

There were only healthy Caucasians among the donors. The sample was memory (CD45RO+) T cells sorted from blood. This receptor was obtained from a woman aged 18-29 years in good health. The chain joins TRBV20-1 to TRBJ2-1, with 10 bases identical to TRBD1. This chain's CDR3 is CSARTGGYNEQFF. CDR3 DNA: TGCAGTGCCAGGACAGGGGGCTACAATGAGCAGTTCTTC.